This T cell receptor (beta chain) is drawn from a study of cytomegalovirus exposure and HLA in healthy donors. Primers included in the PCR were 60 Vbeta and 13 Jbeta primers. Sequenced by immunoSEQ multiplex PCR; TCRdb stores in-frame clones only, minus some. The sample includes about 120,000 clones, 75% to 90% seen only once; the top ten take around 2%. Germline CDR1 ENHRY, CDR2 SYGVKD. Losses at the gene ends were 3 bases for V and 6 bases for J; bases not matched to a gene: 2. The CDR3 extends over 16 amino acids. Sequencing was performed on PBMCs. The V gene is TRBV10-3, the J gene TRBJ2-2, with TRBD2 identical over 15 bases. The TCR originated in a man in his forties or fifties in good health and CMV-seronegative. CDR3 protein: CAISDGLAGGPGELFF. CDR3 sequence (DNA): TGTGCCATCAGTGATGGACTAGCGGGAGGGCCCGGGGAGCTGTTTTTT.